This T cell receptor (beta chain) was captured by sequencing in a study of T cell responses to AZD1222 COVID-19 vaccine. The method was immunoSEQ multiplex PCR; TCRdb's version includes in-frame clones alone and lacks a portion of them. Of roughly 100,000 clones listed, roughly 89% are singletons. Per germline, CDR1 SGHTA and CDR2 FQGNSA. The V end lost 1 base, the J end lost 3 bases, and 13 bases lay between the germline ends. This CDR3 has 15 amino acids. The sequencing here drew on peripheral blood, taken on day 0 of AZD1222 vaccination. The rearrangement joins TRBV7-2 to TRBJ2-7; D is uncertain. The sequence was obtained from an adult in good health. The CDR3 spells CASSLGAGINYEQYF. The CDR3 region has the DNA TGTGCCAGCAGCTTAGGGGCAGGAATAAACTACGAGCAGTACTTC.